Presented here are 26 T cell receptor beta chains from one specimen sequenced in a study of identical twins. TCRdb analysed the 5' RACE reads with MiXCR anew, one entry per CDR3 protein. The sample includes roughly 250,000 distinct CDR3 sequences, 11% to 15% of them seen just once. Sample: memory (CD45RO+) T cells sorted from blood. The receptors shown here come from a woman under 30 in good health.

This clonotype was recorded many times. This chain links TRBV29-1 with TRBJ2-3; 7 bases line up with TRBD2. The J segment lost 6 bases and the V segment lost 8 bases, leaving 5 bases of the junction unmatched. This CDR3 is 11 amino acids long. Germline loops: CDR1 SQVTM, CDR2 ANQGSEA. The CDR3 here is CSPLGGDTQYF. DNA for the CDR3: TGCAGCCCCCTGGGGGGGGATACGCAGTATTTT.

This clonotype was observed a few times. The chain carries TRBV12-3 or TRBV12-4 and TRBJ1-1; D is undetermined. The length of the CDR3 is 15 residues. Trimming stripped 5 bases from V and 3 bases from J, with 16 bases between. CDR3 loop: CASSPHPRRDTEAFF. For the CDR3, the DNA is TGTGCCAGCAGTCCCCACCCCCGAAGGGACACTGAAGCTTTCTTT.

This chain joins TRBV5-1 and TRBJ2-3, with D possibly being TRBD2 (5 bases). The V gene lost 3 bases and the J gene lost 3 bases, with 11 bases spanning the gap. The CDR3 sequence is 14 residues long. CDR1 is SGHRS and CDR2 is YFSETQ in the germline V gene. DNA of the CDR3: TGCGCCAGCAGCTCTAACCCGGGAACAGATACGCAGTATTTT. Its translation: CASSSNPGTDTQYF.

This clonotype was seen repeatedly, ten times or more. The chain couples TRBV9 to TRBJ2-5; a possible D gene is TRBD1 (7 bases). The germline V and J ends were trimmed by 6 bases and 5 bases, with 26 bases remaining between them. CDR3 size: 17 residues. Germline V gives CDR1 SGDLS, CDR2 YYNGEE. CDR3 sequence (DNA): TGTGCCAGCACTAATTCGGCCGGGGCCCCAGGGGGGGAGACCCAGTACTTC. Translated: CASTNSAGAPGGETQYF.

This clonotype was detected only a few times. CDR3 in amino acids: CASRRTPSGSPYNEQFF. CDR3 bases: TGTGCCAGCAGGCGCACTCCTAGCGGAAGCCCCTACAATGAGCAGTTCTTC. The J gene is TRBJ2-1, the V gene TRBV7-8, with TRBD2 identical over 7 bases. The CDR3 contains 17 residues. Germline V gene data show CDR1 as SGHVS and CDR2 as FQNEAQ. The junction had 13 bases not matched to a gene; V was cut back by 6 bases and J by 2 bases. The entire variable domain, with the rest obtained from reference TRBV7-8 and TRBJ2-1, is as follows: GAGVSQSPRYKVAKRGQDVALRCDPISGHVSLFWYQQALGQGPEFLTYFQNEAQLDKSGLPSDRFFAERPEGSVSTLKIQRTQQEDSAVYLCASRRTPSGSPYNEQFFGPGTRLTVL.

This clonotype has just a few counts. This chain joins TRBV12-3 or TRBV12-4 and TRBJ2-7; the D call may be TRBD1 or TRBD2 (5 bases each). Trimming took off 7 bases at V and 3 bases at J, with 10 bases between the two ends. This CDR3 has 12 residues. As DNA, the CDR3 is TGTGCCAGCAAACGGGACCTCTACGAGCAGTACTTC. Its protein is CASKRDLYEQYF.

This clonotype was seen only a few times. The V call is TRBV5-1, the J call TRBJ2-7, with TRBD1 matching over 10 bases. The ends lost 4 bases at V and 7 bases at J; junction bases unmatched: 8. The CDR3 extends over 14 amino acids. The germline CDR1 and CDR2 sequences are SGHRS and YFSETQ. Here the CDR3 DNA reads TGCGCCAGCAGCCGTGGGACAGGGGAAAGAGAGCAGTACTTC. This encodes CASSRGTGEREQYF. The full variable domain, completed using reference TRBV5-1 and TRBJ2-7, is KAGVTQTPRYLIKTRGQQVTLSCSPISGHRSVSWYQQTPGQGLQFLFEYFSETQRNKGNFPGRFSGRQFSNSRSEMNVSTLELGDSALYLCASSRGTGEREQYFGPGTRLTVT.

This chain connects TRBV10-3 to TRBJ2-7, with 13 bases lining up with TRBD2. Germline V gene sequence: CDR1 ENHRY, CDR2 SYGVKD. The CDR3 length is 13 residues. Germline trimming cut 10 bases from V and 5 bases from J; bases unmatched to any gene: 5. Here the CDR3 reads CATGLAGANEQYF. In DNA form, the CDR3 reads TGTGCCACCGGACTAGCGGGAGCCAACGAGCAGTACTTC.

This clonotype was counted only a few times. V gene TRBV12-3 or TRBV12-4 combines with J gene TRBJ1-2, with D maybe TRBD1 (6 bases). V lost 4 bases and J 6 bases, leaving 15 bases between the germline ends. This CDR3 region has 14 residues. This CDR3 is CASSSLQGRDGYTF. DNA for the CDR3: TGTGCCAGCAGTTCCCTCCAGGGGAGAGATGGCTACACCTTC.

This clonotype appeared a few times. The chain combines TRBV5-1 with TRBJ2-7, with D tentatively TRBD2 (6 bases). Germline lookup yields CDR1 SGHRS and CDR2 YFSETQ. Trimming cost V 4 bases and J 3 bases, with 14 bases left between them. The length of the CDR3 is 14 residues. The CDR3 DNA reads TGCGCCAGCAGCACCTCCGGGACTCACTACGAGCAGTACTTC. Amino acids: CASSTSGTHYEQYF.

This clonotype has a handful of counts. The J gene is TRBJ2-7, the V gene TRBV20-1; tentative D call: TRBD2 (6 bases). CDR1 is DFQATT, CDR2 SNEGSKA, per germline (reference sequence). Trimming removed 5 bases at V and 9 bases at J, with 14 bases between. This CDR3 is 11 amino acids long. In nucleotides, the CDR3 is TGCAGTGCTGGGTTCACTAGCCGGCAGTACTTC. The encoded protein is CSAGFTSRQYF.

The sample holds a few counts of this clonotype. This chain joins TRBV20-1 and TRBJ2-3; 7 bases match TRBD2. Per germline, CDR1 DFQATT and CDR2 SNEGSKA (reference sequence). With V trimmed by 3 bases and J by 0 bases, 3 bases remained unmatched. This CDR3 contains 14 residues. CDR3 residues: CSASSGGSTDTQYF. DNA for the CDR3: TGCAGTGCTAGTTCCGGGGGGAGCACAGATACGCAGTATTTT.

The gene calls are TRBV5-1 and TRBJ2-1, with TRBD2 identical over 7 bases. The length of the CDR3 is 14 residues. Germline values: CDR1 SGHRS, CDR2 YFSETQ. Germline trimming cut 3 bases from V and 16 bases from J; bases unmatched to any gene: 16. CDR3 DNA: TGCGCCAGCAGCTCCGGCAGTGTGGCGGGGGAAGATTTCTTC. Encoded protein: CASSSGSVAGEDFF.

The chain employs TRBV10-1 and TRBJ2-3; D perhaps matches TRBD1 (5 bases). Per germline, CDR1 WNHNN and CDR2 SYGVQD (reference sequence). This CDR3 has 16 amino acids. V lost 5 bases and J lost 4, with 19 bases in between. This CDR3 reads CASSRGGRYNSDTQYF. The CDR3 DNA follows: TGCGCCAGCAGTAGGGGCGGACGTTACAACTCAGATACGCAGTATTTT.

This clonotype was observed a handful of times. V and J are TRBV6-5 and TRBJ2-5; no firm D call. Trimming left V 2 bases short and J 6 bases short, with 13 bases between. Germline V gene sequence: CDR1 MNHEY, CDR2 SVGAGI. The CDR3 extends over 14 amino acids. Here the CDR3 reads CASSYEEGGKTQYF. DNA for the CDR3: TGTGCCAGCAGTTACGAGGAAGGTGGAAAGACCCAGTACTTC.

This chain links TRBV20-1 with TRBJ2-3; D ambiguous. V gave up 7 bases and J gave up 3 bases, with 23 bases separating them. This CDR3 spans 16 amino acids. Germline lookup yields CDR1 DFQATT and CDR2 SNEGSKA (reference sequence). The CDR3 DNA follows: TGCAGTGTCGCCCCGCGGAGAGGAAAAGGGACAGATACGCAGTATTTT. It yields the protein CSVAPRRGKGTDTQYF.

The chain uses TRBV7-8 and TRBJ2-4, with unresolved D. Trimming left V 5 bases short and J 0 bases short, with 14 bases between. CDR1 SGHVS and CDR2 FQNEAQ come from the germline V gene. The CDR3 contains 16 residues. The CDR3 DNA reads TGTGCCAGCAGCCTGGGATCAAACTTAGCCAAAAACATTCAGTACTTC. Translating it yields CASSLGSNLAKNIQYF.

This clonotype has more than one count but fewer than ten. CDR3 amino acids: CASSFGDRDYNEQFF. The CDR3 coding sequence is TGCGCCAGCAGCTTTGGGGACAGGGATTACAATGAGCAGTTCTTC. The chain recombines TRBV5-1 with TRBJ2-1, with 9 bases identical to TRBD1. CDR1 and CDR2 from the germline V gene are SGHRS and YFSETQ. The J segment lost 4 bases and the V segment lost 2 bases, leaving 4 bases of the junction unmatched. The CDR3 totals 15 residues.

V usage is TRBV19 and J usage is TRBJ1-4, with a tentative D call TRBD1 (5 bases). This CDR3 spans 13 amino acids. Trimming shortened V by 7 bases and J by 5 bases, and 11 bases separated the two germline ends. Per the germline V gene, CDR1 is LNHDA and CDR2 is SQIVND (reference sequence). Written as DNA, the CDR3 is TGTGCCAGTACAGGGCTACAGAATGAAAAACTGTTTTTT. It codes for CASTGLQNEKLFF.

This clonotype was picked up a small number of times. The V and J genes are TRBV7-2 and TRBJ1-2; maybe TRBD1 (5 bases). Per the germline V gene, CDR1 is SGHTA and CDR2 is FQGNSA. The CDR3 is made up of 16 amino acids. Trimming took off 1 base at V and 8 bases at J, with 20 bases between the two ends. CDR3 sequence (DNA): TGTGCCAGCAGCTTAGTCCCTCGGGACTCGGCTAGGGGCTACACCTTC. Its translation: CASSLVPRDSARGYTF.

This clonotype was seen many times. The genes are TRBV3-1 and TRBJ2-7, with D hard to call. In germline, CDR1 is LGHDT, CDR2 YNNKEL (reference sequence). The CDR3 length is 14 residues. The ends were cut back, 2 bases at V and 5 bases at J, with 13 bases in the middle. The CDR3, as DNA: TGTGCCAGCAGCCAATCAGCTGTGAGCGACGAGCAGTACTTC. Translation: CASSQSAVSDEQYF.

In its sample, this clonotype was seen a few times. The CDR3 coding sequence is TGCGCCAGCAGCCAAGTCCCCCCTGGGGTTAATTCACCCCTCCACTTT. It codes for CASSQVPPGVNSPLHF. The genes are TRBV4-3 and TRBJ1-6; D not resolved. Trimming removed 1 base at V and 6 bases at J, with 13 bases between. CDR1 is LGHNA and CDR2 is YSLEER in the germline V gene. The CDR3 has 16 amino acids.

This clonotype was counted at least ten times. V and J are TRBV29-1 and TRBJ1-2; the D is unclear. The CDR3 extends over 13 amino acids. Deletions cut 3 bases from V and 4 bases from J, with 12 bases between. Germline loops: CDR1 SQVTM, CDR2 ANQGSEA. CDR3 DNA: TGCAGCGTTGAGGGGATTGACCGCTATGGCTACACCTTC. Translated, it gives CSVEGIDRYGYTF.

This clonotype was counted a few times. The CDR3 loop reads CASSISDRAYGYTF. The CDR3 nucleotides are TGTGCCAGCAGTATATCGGACAGGGCGTATGGCTACACCTTC. The chain links TRBV12-3 or TRBV12-4 to TRBJ1-2, with TRBD1 identical over 8 bases. The CDR3 is 14 residues long. V lost 5 bases, J lost 5 bases, and 7 bases stayed unmatched.

The CDR3 DNA is TGTGCCAGCAGCCCAAAGAGGTCCGAGCAGTACTTC. Translation gives CASSPKRSEQYF. The chain joins TRBV7-2 to TRBJ2-7; unclear D gene. The length of the CDR3 is 12 residues. The germline V gene encodes CDR1 SGHTA and CDR2 FQGNSA. Trimming left V 5 bases short and J 6 bases short, with 11 bases between.

Many counts were recorded for this clonotype. The rearrangement joins TRBV12-3 or TRBV12-4 to TRBJ1-2, with no clear D. The CDR3 is 14 amino acids. Between the trimmed V and J ends, which lost 2 bases and 1 base, there was a span of 8 bases. In nucleotides, the CDR3 is TGTGCCAGCAGTTTATCGGATATTAACTATGGCTACACCTTC. It yields the protein CASSLSDINYGYTF.